The following is a T cell receptor (beta chain) sequence with its context. Original analysis: Estimated nucleated cell counts came from reference gene primer amplification. The table came from immunoSEQ multiplex PCR; TCRdb's copy has only in-frame clones and leaves some out. V, J and clone size reflect that table, while D and trimming were determined from the DNA. This sample has 310,000 or so clones, with 86% found just once. This sample is drawn from a study of blood T cell repertoires in COVID-19. In terms of age and location, participants ranged from roughly 18 to 95 years and lived in under 30 US areas. Two negative PCRs, clearance, or symptom resolution characterized the recovered Cohort 3 donors. V was clipped by 6 bases and J by 7 bases, with 15 bases between them. Per the germline V gene, CDR1 is LNHDA and CDR2 is SQIVND (reference sequence). The CDR3 has 13 amino acids.

The source is a woman between 18 and 29 years old who had recovered from COVID-19. The gene calls are TRBV19 and TRBJ1-1; D is perhaps TRBD1 (6 bases). The sample consisted of PBMCs or T cells enriched from blood (not recorded which). In nucleotides, the CDR3 is TGTGCCAGTAGCTCAACAGGGACCAATGAAGCTTTCTTT. It encodes CASSSTGTNEAFF. Supplemented by reference TRBV19 and TRBJ1-1, the full variable domain reads DGGITQSPKYLFRKEGQNVTLSCEQNLNHDAMYWYRQDPGQGLRLIYYSQIVNDFQKGDIAEGYSVSREKKESFPLTVTSAQKNPTAFYLCASSSTGTNEAFFGQGTRLTVV.